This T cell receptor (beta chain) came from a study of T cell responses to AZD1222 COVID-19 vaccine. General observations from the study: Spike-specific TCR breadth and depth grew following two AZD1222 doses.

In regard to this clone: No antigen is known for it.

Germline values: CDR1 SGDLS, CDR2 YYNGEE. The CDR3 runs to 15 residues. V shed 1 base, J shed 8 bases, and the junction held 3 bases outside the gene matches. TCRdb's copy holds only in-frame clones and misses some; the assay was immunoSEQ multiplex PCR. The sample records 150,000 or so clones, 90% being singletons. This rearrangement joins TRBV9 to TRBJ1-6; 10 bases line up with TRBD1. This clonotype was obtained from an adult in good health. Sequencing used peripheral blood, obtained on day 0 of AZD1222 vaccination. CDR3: CASSVTGTGDSPLHF. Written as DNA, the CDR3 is TGTGCCAGCAGCGTAACCGGGACAGGGGATTCACCCCTCCACTTT. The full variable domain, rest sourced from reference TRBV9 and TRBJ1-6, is DSGVTQTPKHLITATGQRVTLRCSPRSGDLSVYWYQQSLDQGLQFLIQYYNGEERAKGNILERFSAQQFPDLHSELNLSSLELGDSALYFCASSVTGTGDSPLHFGNGTRLTVT.